This T cell receptor beta chain was profiled in a study of blood T cell repertoires in COVID-19. Overall study context: Specimens from acute and convalescent COVID-19 originated in the United States, Italy and Spain.

Data came from immunoSEQ multiplex PCR; TCRdb stores just in-frame clones and leaves some out. The sample contains about 80,000 clones, approximately 76% of which appear only once. Per the germline V gene, CDR1 is GTSNPN and CDR2 is SVGIG (reference sequence). The CDR3 length is 13 residues. The V end lost 4 bases, the J end lost 7 bases, and 14 bases lay between the germline ends. The chain couples TRBV30 to TRBJ1-5; a possible D gene is TRBD1 (6 bases). Sequences were obtained from peripheral blood. The clonotype was recovered from a man aged 70 or older with active or convalescent COVID-19. The CDR3 region is CAWNYEGGQPQHF. CDR3 nucleotides: TGTGCCTGGAACTACGAGGGGGGGCAGCCCCAGCATTTT.